This TCR beta chain was retrieved from a study of T cell responses to AZD1222 COVID-19 vaccine. General study findings and limits: Of spike-specific TCRs, nearly half reportedly target regions left unmutated in variants. Only 5 or 6 people who got AZD1222 tested seropositive at baseline. Repertoires in all cases were sampled only once the peak T cell response had passed. The donor group comprised mostly white British people and more females; the analysis possibly underestimated clonal diversity.

Concerning this clone itself: Its antigen is still unknown.

V lost 6 bases to trimming and J lost 0 bases, with 12 bases between them. CDR1 is MNHEY, CDR2 SVGAGI, per germline. The CDR3 runs to 15 residues. Libraries were prepared by immunoSEQ multiplex PCR; TCRdb keeps only in-frame clonotypes and omits some of them. This repertoire shows roughly 200,000 clones, 80% to 95% found once; its top ten account for under 1.1%. The source material was peripheral blood, sampled 28 days after the second dose of the MenACWY control vaccine. The chain is built from TRBV6-5 and TRBJ1-3; D is undetermined. This sequence was found in an adult who received the MenACWY meningococcal vaccine as a control. The CDR3 region has the DNA TGTGCCAGCAGCCGACCCCGAGTCTCTGGAAACACCATATATTTT. Translated, it gives CASSRPRVSGNTIYF.